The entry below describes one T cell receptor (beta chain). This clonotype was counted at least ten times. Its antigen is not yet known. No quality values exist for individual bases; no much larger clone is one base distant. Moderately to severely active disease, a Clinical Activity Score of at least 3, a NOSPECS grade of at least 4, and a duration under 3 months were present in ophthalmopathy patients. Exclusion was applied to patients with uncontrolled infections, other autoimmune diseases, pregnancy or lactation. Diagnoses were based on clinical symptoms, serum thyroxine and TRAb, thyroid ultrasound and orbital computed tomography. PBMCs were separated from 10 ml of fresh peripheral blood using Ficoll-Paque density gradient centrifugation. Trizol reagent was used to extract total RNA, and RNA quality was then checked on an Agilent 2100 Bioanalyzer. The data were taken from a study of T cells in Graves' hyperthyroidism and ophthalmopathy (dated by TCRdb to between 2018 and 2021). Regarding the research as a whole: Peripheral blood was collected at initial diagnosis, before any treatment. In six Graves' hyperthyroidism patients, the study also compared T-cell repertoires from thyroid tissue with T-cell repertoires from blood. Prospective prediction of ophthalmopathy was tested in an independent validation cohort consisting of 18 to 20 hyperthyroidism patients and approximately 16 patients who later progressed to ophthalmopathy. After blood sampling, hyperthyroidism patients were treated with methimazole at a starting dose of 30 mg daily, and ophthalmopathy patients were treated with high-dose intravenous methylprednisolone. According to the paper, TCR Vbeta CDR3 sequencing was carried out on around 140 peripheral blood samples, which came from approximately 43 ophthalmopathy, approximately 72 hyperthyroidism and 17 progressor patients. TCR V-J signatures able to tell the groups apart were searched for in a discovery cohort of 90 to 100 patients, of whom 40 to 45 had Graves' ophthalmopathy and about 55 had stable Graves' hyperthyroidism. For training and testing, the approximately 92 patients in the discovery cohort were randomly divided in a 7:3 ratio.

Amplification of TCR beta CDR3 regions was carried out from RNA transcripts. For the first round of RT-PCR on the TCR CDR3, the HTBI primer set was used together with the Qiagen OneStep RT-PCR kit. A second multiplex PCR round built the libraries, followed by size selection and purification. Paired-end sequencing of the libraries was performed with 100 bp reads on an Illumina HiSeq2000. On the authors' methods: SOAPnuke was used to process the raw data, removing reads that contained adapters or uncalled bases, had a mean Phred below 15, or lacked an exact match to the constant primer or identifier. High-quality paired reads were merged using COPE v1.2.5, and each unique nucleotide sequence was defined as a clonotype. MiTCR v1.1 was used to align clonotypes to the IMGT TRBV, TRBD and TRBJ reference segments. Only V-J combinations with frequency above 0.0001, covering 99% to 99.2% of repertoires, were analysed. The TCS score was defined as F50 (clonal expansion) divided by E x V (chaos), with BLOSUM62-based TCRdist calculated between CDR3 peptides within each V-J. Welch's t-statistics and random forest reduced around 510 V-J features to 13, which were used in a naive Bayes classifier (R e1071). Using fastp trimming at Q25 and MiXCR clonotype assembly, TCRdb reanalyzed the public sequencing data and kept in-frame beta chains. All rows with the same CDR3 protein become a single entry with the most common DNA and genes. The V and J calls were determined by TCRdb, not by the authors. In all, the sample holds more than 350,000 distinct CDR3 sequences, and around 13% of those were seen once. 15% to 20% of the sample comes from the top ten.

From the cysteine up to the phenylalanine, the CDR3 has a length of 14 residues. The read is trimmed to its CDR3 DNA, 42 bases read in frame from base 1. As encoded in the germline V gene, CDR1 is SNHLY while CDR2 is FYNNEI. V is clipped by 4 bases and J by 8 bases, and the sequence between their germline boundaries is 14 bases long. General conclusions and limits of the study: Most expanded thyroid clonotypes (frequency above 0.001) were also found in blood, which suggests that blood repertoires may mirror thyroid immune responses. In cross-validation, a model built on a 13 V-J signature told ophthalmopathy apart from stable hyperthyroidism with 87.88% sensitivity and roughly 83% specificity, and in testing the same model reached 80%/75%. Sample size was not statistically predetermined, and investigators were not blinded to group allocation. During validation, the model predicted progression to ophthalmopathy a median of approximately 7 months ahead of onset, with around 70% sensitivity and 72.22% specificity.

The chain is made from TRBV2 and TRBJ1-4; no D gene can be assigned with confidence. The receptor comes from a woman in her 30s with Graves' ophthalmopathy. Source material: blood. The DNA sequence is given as TGTGCCAGCAGTGTTCAGCGGTCGACGGAAAAACTGTTTTTT. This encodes CASSVQRSTEKLFF.